These 27 T cell receptor beta chains share one sample of origin, sequenced in a study of chemoradiotherapy in HPV16-positive cancers. Method: immunoSEQ multiplex PCR; TCRdb's copy keeps in-frame clones and lacks some. The sample contains just over 15,000 clones, 60% to 85% of which appear only once. Sampling was carried out from a patient who underwent chemoradiotherapy. These receptors were taken from a human donor with HPV-associated anogenital cancer.

This clone was seen only once. The chain links TRBV11-2 to TRBJ2-3; 10 bases align to TRBD1. The ends lost 7 bases at V and 5 bases at J; junction bases unmatched: 3. Germline lookup yields CDR1 SGHAT and CDR2 FQNNGV. The length of the CDR3 is 13 residues. CDR3 residues: CASTRTGGDTQYF. CDR3 DNA sequence: TGTGCCAGCACCCGGACAGGGGGAGATACGCAGTATTTT.

The V call is TRBV9, the J call TRBJ2-3, with 12 bases fitting TRBD2. V lost 2 bases, J lost 7 bases, and 5 bases stayed unmatched. The CDR3 consists of 15 residues. CDR1 and CDR2 from the germline V gene are SGDLS and YYNGEE. CDR3 amino acids: CASSVGTSGSHTQYF. In DNA, the CDR3 is TGTGCCAGCAGCGTCGGGACTAGCGGGTCCCATACGCAGTATTTT. Combining the CDR3 with reference TRBV9 and TRBJ2-3 gives the whole variable domain DSGVTQTPKHLITATGQRVTLRCSPRSGDLSVYWYQQSLDQGLQFLIQYYNGEERAKGNILERFSAQQFPDLHSELNLSSLELGDSALYFCASSVGTSGSHTQYFGPGTRLTVL.

The CDR3 nucleotides are TGTGCCAGCAGCTTAGCTGCAGGGACGGGGCCCCAGCATTTT. It yields the protein CASSLAAGTGPQHF. This chain joins TRBV13 and TRBJ1-5; a possible D gene is TRBD1 (5 bases). Trimming left V 1 base short and J 9 bases short, with 13 bases between. Germline CDR1 is PRHDT and CDR2 is FYEKMQ (reference sequence). This CDR3 has 14 residues.

Concerning this clone: The junction and the germline gene differ at one end; a read error may be behind it. V is TRBV7-7 and J is TRBJ2-5; TRBD2 matches 7 bases. This CDR3 is 16 amino acids long. Per the germline V gene, CDR1 is SSHAT and CDR2 is FNYEAQ (reference sequence). CDR3 DNA sequence: TGTGCTAGCAGCTTAGGGGAGGGAGCGGGCCAAGAGACCCAGTACTTC. It encodes CASSLGEGAGQETQYF.

The genes are TRBV9 and TRBJ1-1; D remains ambiguous. This CDR3 is built from 13 residues. Per germline, CDR1 SGDLS and CDR2 YYNGEE. The germline V and J ends were trimmed by 6 bases and 3 bases, with 12 bases remaining between them. CDR3 amino acids: CASKAMVDTEAFF. CDR3 coding DNA: TGTGCCAGCAAAGCCATGGTAGACACTGAAGCTTTCTTT.

The V gene is TRBV2, the J gene TRBJ1-1, with a possible D match to TRBD1 (5 bases). Trimming pared 1 base from V and 7 bases from J, leaving 10 bases between. Germline CDR1 is SNHLY and CDR2 is FYNNEI. CDR3 size: 13 residues. Written as DNA, the CDR3 is TGTGCCAGCAGTGAAGTTGCAGGGAGTGAAGCTTTCTTT. Encoded protein: CASSEVAGSEAFF.

The V gene is TRBV5-4, the J gene TRBJ1-2; perhaps TRBD1 as D (5 bases). Germline CDR1 reads SGHNT; CDR2 reads YYREEE (reference sequence). V was trimmed by 1 base and J by 4 bases, leaving 11 bases between them. The CDR3 totals 14 residues. The CDR3 region is CASSLSRESYGYTF. CDR3 DNA sequence: TGTGCCAGCAGCTTGAGCAGGGAGTCCTATGGCTACACCTTC. Together with reference TRBV5-4 and TRBJ1-2, the CDR3 gives the full variable domain: ETGVTQSPTHLIKTRGQQVTLRCSSQSGHNTVSWYQQALGQGPQFIFQYYREEENGRGNFPPRFSGLQFPNYSSELNVNALELDDSALYLCASSLSRESYGYTFGSGTRLTVV.

The chain employs TRBV6-6 and TRBJ1-3, with TRBD1 as a possible D gene (5 bases). Trimming pared 4 bases from V and 0 bases from J, leaving 13 bases between. The CDR3 totals 16 residues. Looked up from germline, CDR1 is MNHNY and CDR2 is SVGAGI (reference sequence). The CDR3 region is CASSSYDRSSGNTIYF. CDR3 nucleotides: TGTGCCAGCAGTTCATACGACAGATCCTCTGGAAACACCATATATTTT.

The chain has TRBV11-3 and TRBJ1-1; tentative D call: TRBD1 (5 bases). CDR3 length equals 11 residues. The V gene lost 5 bases and the J gene lost 5 bases, with 6 bases spanning the gap. Germline lookup yields CDR1 SGHNT and CDR2 YENEEA. For the CDR3, the DNA is TGTGCCAGCAGCAGGGGTACTGAAGCTTTCTTT. Its protein is CASSRGTEAFF.

V usage is TRBV19 and J usage is TRBJ2-1, with D perhaps matching TRBD1 or TRBD2 (5 bases each). Germline CDR1 is LNHDA and CDR2 is SQIVND (reference sequence). The CDR3 has 20 residues. The V and J ends lost 4 bases and 0 bases respectively, with 25 bases between them. The CDR3 here is CASSTAGALPRYSSYNEQFF. CDR3 DNA: TGTGCCAGTAGTACCGCCGGGGCCTTACCCAGATACAGCTCCTACAATGAGCAGTTCTTC.

This clone has a single count. The chain couples TRBV30 to TRBJ1-2; D unclear. Germline V gene lookup returns CDR1 GTSNPN and CDR2 SVGIG (reference sequence). V was trimmed by 2 bases and J by 7 bases, leaving 20 bases between them. The CDR3 is made up of 15 amino acids. The CDR3 loop reads CAWSSSYTASGGYTF. The CDR3 nucleotides are TGTGCCTGGAGTTCAAGTTATACGGCCTCGGGTGGCTACACCTTC.

This chain joins TRBV5-6 and TRBJ2-7, with 7 positions matching TRBD1. CDR3 length equals 14 residues. Germline V lookup: CDR1 SGHDT, CDR2 YYEEEE. V shed 3 bases, J shed 0 bases, and the junction held 3 bases outside the gene matches. The CDR3 DNA reads as TGTGCCAGCAGCTGGGGACAGAGCTCCTACGAGCAGTACTTC. It is translated as CASSWGQSSYEQYF.

This clone was observed a single time. The chain is built from TRBV5-1 and TRBJ2-7; tentative D call: TRBD1 (6 bases). V was cut by 4 bases and J by 5 bases, with 16 bases left in between. The CDR3 is made up of 14 amino acids. In germline, CDR1 is SGHRS, CDR2 YFSETQ. This CDR3 reads CASSGQGTRDEQYF. The DNA for the CDR3 is TGCGCCAGCAGCGGGCAGGGGACGCGGGACGAGCAGTACTTC.

This clone was recorded a few times. The chain has TRBV27 and TRBJ2-7, with no clear D. The germline gives CDR1 MNHEY, CDR2 SMNVEV (reference sequence). Between the trimmed V and J ends, which lost 5 bases and 4 bases, there was a span of 12 bases. There are 13 residues in the CDR3. Written as DNA, the CDR3 is TGTGCCAGCAGTCCCGACACCCGTTACGAGCAGTACTTC. It translates to CASSPDTRYEQYF.

This clone was observed a handful of times. The chain uses TRBV7-9 and TRBJ1-3; unclear D gene. CDR1 SEHNR and CDR2 FQNEAQ come from the germline V gene (reference sequence). V was shortened by 1 base and J by 1 base, with 8 bases between the two germline ends. CDR3 length equals 15 residues. CDR3 residues: CASSLGVGSGNTIYF. The CDR3, as DNA: TGTGCCAGCAGCTTAGGAGTAGGATCTGGAAACACCATATATTTT. Drawing the rest from reference TRBV7-9 and TRBJ1-3, the complete variable domain is DTGVSQNPRHKITKRGQNVTFRCDPISEHNRLYWYRQTLGQGPEFLTYFQNEAQLEKSRLLSDRFSAERPKGSFSTLEIQRTEQGDSAMYLCASSLGVGSGNTIYFGEGSWLTVV.

This clone was seen just once. This CDR3 is CASSLDWSGGFEQYF. CDR3 DNA sequence: TGTGCCAGCAGCTTAGATTGGAGCGGGGGCTTCGAGCAGTACTTC. V and J are TRBV11-2 and TRBJ2-7, with 8 bases matching TRBD2. CDR1 and CDR2 from the germline V gene are SGHAT and FQNNGV. V trimming: 0 bases; J trimming: 6 bases; junction bases outside the gene matches: 7. The CDR3 covers 15 residues. The full variable domain, its missing parts supplied by reference TRBV11-2 and TRBJ2-7, is EAGVAQSPRYKIIEKRQSVAFWCNPISGHATLYWYQQILGQGPKLLIQFQNNGVVDDSQLPKDRFSAERLKGVDSTLKIQPAKLEDSAVYLCASSLDWSGGFEQYFGPGTRLTVT.

There are a few counts of this clone. The rearrangement links TRBV9 to TRBJ2-5; TRBD2 is a possible D gene (6 bases). Germline CDR1 is SGDLS and CDR2 is YYNGEE. V lost 2 bases and J 2 bases, leaving 10 bases between the germline ends. The CDR3 has 14 amino acids. The CDR3 region has the DNA TGTGCCAGCAGCGTGCGGGGAACTCAAGAGACCCAGTACTTC. Amino acids: CASSVRGTQETQYF.

This chain uses TRBV12-5 with TRBJ2-1, with 7 positions matching TRBD1. V was pared by 6 bases and J by 3 bases, with 5 bases of the junction left unmatched. The V gene's germline CDR1 is LGHNT and CDR2 FRNRAP. The CDR3 consists of 14 residues. CDR3 residues: CASGHRDSYNEQFF. Written as DNA, the CDR3 is TGTGCTAGTGGCCACCGGGACAGCTACAATGAGCAGTTCTTC.

DNA of the CDR3: TGTGCCAGCAGCCTCCACAGGGAAGGGGATCAGCCCCAGCATTTT. As protein: CASSLHREGDQPQHF. The chain carries TRBV4-2 and TRBJ1-5; D may be TRBD1 (6 bases). V was cut by 4 bases and J by 5 bases, with 15 bases left in between. Germline V gene sequence: CDR1 LGHNA, CDR2 YNFKEQ. The CDR3 has 15 amino acids.

The rearrangement joins TRBV18 to TRBJ1-4, with D tentatively TRBD1 (6 bases). From germline, CDR1 is KGHSH and CDR2 LQKENI. The V end was cut by 3 bases, the J end by 5 bases, with 13 bases between. The length of the CDR3 is 15 residues. The CDR3, as DNA: TGTGCCAGCTCACCCGGTGAGGGGGAGAATGAAAAACTGTTTTTT. Protein product: CASSPGEGENEKLFF.

This chain connects TRBV19 to TRBJ2-7; D call uncertain. This CDR3 is built from 12 residues. Germline CDR1 reads LNHDA; CDR2 reads SQIVND (reference sequence). Trimming took off 7 bases at V and 4 bases at J, with 11 bases between the two ends. CDR3 region: CASIKSRYEQYF. CDR3 sequence (DNA): TGTGCCAGTATTAAGTCCCGGTACGAGCAGTACTTC.

Points on this clone: The germline gene is not matched at one end of the junction; a read error may be the cause. The J gene is TRBJ2-1, the V gene TRBV28; possible D gene TRBD1, 6 bases. The CDR3 contains 17 residues. CDR1 is MDHEN and CDR2 is SYDVKM in the germline V gene. CDR3 DNA: TGTGCCAGCAGTTTATTCCCACACCCTCGGGGACACAATGGGCAGTTCTTC. Translation: CASSLFPHPRGHNGQFF.

This chain joins TRBV5-1 and TRBJ2-1, with TRBD1 matching over 7 bases. The trim removed 0 bases at V and 0 bases at J, leaving 9 bases unmatched. The CDR3 runs to 18 residues. Germline CDR1 reads SGHRS; CDR2 reads YFSETQ. CDR3 nucleotide sequence: TGCGCCAGCAGCTTGGCTATACGGACAGGAGCCTCCTACAATGAGCAGTTCTTC. Translated: CASSLAIRTGASYNEQFF. The entire variable domain, with the rest obtained from reference TRBV5-1 and TRBJ2-1, is as follows: KAGVTQTPRYLIKTRGQQVTLSCSPISGHRSVSWYQQTPGQGLQFLFEYFSETQRNKGNFPGRFSGRQFSNSRSEMNVSTLELGDSALYLCASSLAIRTGASYNEQFFGPGTRLTVL.

V is TRBV7-2 and J is TRBJ1-6; perhaps TRBD1 as D (5 bases). The V end was cut by 7 bases, the J end by 11 bases, with 15 bases between. The V gene's germline CDR1 is SGHTA and CDR2 FQGNSA. This CDR3 spans 13 amino acids. The CDR3 DNA sequence: TGTGCCAGCACTAGGGGCAGGGCAACACCCCTCCACTTT. Translating gives CASTRGRATPLHF.

CDR3 DNA sequence: TGTGCCAGCAGGGAGAAAGGACGAGGCGAGACCCAGTACTTC. Residues: CASREKGRGETQYF. The rearrangement uses TRBV5-8 and TRBJ2-5, with D hard to call. This CDR3 comprises 14 residues. V was cut by 5 bases and J by 5 bases, with 16 bases left in between. CDR1 SGHTS and CDR2 YDEGEE come from the germline V gene.

The chain joins TRBV10-3 to TRBJ2-1; a weak D match, TRBD2 (6 bases). V lost 3 bases and J 6 bases, leaving 15 bases between the germline ends. Germline loops: CDR1 ENHRY, CDR2 SYGVKD. The CDR3 is made up of 15 amino acids. CDR3 sequence: CAISDSGVLGNEQFF. The CDR3 region has the DNA TGTGCCATCAGTGATTCGGGGGTTTTGGGCAATGAGCAGTTCTTC.

The chain is built from TRBV11-3 and TRBJ2-5; the D gene is possibly TRBD2 (7 bases). This CDR3 is 15 amino acids long. Per the germline V gene, CDR1 is SGHNT and CDR2 is YENEEA. The V end was cut by 6 bases, the J end by 2 bases, with 16 bases between. Here the CDR3 DNA reads TGTGCCAGCAGGGGGGCCGGGGGGCCGCAAGAGACCCAGTACTTC. This codes for CASRGAGGPQETQYF.